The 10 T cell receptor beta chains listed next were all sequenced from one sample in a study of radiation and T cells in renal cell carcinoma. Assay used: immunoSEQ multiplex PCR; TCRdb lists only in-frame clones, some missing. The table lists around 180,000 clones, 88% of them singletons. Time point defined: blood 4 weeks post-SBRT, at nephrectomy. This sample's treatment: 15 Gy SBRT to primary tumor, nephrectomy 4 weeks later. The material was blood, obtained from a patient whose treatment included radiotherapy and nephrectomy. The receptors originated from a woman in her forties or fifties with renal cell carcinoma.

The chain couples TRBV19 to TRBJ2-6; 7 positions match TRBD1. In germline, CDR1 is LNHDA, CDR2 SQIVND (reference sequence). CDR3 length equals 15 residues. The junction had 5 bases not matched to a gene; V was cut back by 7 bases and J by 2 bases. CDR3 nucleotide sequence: TGTGCCAGTACCGCAGACAGGGCTGGGGCCAACGTCCTGACTTTC. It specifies CASTADRAGANVLTF.

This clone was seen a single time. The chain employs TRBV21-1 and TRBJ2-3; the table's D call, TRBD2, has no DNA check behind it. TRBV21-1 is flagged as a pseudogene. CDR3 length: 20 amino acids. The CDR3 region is CASSALWRGGPGPSTDTQYF. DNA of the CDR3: TGTGCCAGCAGCGCCCTTTGGCGGGGGGGCCCCGGCCCTAGCACAGATACGCAGTATTTT.

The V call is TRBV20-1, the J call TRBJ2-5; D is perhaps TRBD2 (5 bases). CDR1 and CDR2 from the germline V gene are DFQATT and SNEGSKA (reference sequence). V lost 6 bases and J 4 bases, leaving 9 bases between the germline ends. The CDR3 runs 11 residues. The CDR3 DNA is TGCAGTGCGCCCCGGGGAGAGACCCAGTACTTC. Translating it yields CSAPRGETQYF.

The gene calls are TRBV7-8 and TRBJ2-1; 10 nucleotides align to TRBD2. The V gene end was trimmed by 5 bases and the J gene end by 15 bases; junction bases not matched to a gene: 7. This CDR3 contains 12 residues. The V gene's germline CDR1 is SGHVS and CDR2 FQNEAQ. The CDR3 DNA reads TGTGCCAGCAGCAGTCTAGCGGGGGTGGGGTTCTTC. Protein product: CASSSLAGVGFF. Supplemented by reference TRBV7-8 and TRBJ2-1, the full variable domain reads GAGVSQSPRYKVAKRGQDVALRCDPISGHVSLFWYQQALGQGPEFLTYFQNEAQLDKSGLPSDRFFAERPEGSVSTLKIQRTQQEDSAVYLCASSSLAGVGFFGPGTRLTVL.

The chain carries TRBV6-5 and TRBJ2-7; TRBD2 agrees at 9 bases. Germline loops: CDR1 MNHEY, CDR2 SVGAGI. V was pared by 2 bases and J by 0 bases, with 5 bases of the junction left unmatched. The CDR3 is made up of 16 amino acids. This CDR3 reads CASSYESGGSSYEQYF. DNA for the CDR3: TGTGCCAGCAGTTACGAGAGCGGGGGGAGCTCCTACGAGCAGTACTTC.

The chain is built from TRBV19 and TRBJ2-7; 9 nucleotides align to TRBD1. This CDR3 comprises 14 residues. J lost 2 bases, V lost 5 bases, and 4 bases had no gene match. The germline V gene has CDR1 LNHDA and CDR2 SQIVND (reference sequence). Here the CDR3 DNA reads TGTGCCAGTAGTGTCCGGGACAGGGCCTACGAGCAGTACTTC. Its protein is CASSVRDRAYEQYF.

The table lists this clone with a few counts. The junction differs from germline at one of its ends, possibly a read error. The CDR3 nucleotides read TGTGCCACCAGCGAACAACAGAACACTGAAGCTTTCTTT. Its translation is CATSEQQNTEAFF. The rearrangement uses TRBV7-3 and TRBJ1-1; D uncertain. The CDR3 is made up of 13 amino acids. Germline V gene sequence: CDR1 SGHTA, CDR2 FQGTGA.

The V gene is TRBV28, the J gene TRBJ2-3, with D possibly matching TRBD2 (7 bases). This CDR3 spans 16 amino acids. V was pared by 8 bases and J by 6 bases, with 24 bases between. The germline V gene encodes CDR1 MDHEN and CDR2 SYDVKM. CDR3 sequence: CASPPGRGRRPDTQYF. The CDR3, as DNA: TGTGCCAGCCCACCGGGGCGGGGGCGCCGGCCCGATACGCAGTATTTT.

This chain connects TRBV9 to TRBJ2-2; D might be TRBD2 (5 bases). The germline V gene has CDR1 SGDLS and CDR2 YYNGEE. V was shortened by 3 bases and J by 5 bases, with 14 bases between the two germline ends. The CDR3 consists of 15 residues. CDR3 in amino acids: CASSGSGMITGELFF. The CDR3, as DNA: TGTGCCAGCAGCGGGAGCGGTATGATTACCGGGGAGCTGTTTTTT. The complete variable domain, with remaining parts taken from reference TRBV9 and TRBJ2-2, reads DSGVTQTPKHLITATGQRVTLRCSPRSGDLSVYWYQQSLDQGLQFLIQYYNGEERAKGNILERFSAQQFPDLHSELNLSSLELGDSALYFCASSGSGMITGELFFGEGSRLTVL.

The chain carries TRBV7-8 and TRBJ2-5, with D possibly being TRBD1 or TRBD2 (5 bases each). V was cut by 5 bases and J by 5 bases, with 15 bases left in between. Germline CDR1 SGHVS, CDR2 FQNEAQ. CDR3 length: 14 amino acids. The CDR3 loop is CASSGGGRMETQYF. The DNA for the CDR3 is TGTGCCAGCAGCGGGGGTGGGCGGATGGAGACCCAGTACTTC.